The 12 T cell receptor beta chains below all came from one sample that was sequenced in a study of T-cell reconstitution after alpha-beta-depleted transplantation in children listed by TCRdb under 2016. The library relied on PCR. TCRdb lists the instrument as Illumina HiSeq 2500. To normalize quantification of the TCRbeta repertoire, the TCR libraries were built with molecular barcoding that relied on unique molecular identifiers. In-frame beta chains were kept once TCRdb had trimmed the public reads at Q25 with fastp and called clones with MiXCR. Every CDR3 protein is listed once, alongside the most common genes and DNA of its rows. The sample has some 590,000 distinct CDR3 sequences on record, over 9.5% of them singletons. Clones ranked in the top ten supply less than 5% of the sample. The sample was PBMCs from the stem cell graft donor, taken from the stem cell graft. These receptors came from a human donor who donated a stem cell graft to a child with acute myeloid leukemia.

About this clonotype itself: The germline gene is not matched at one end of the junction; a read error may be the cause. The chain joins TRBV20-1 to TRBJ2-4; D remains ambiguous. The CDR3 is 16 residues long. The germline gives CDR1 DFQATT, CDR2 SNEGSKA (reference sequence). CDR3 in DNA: TGCTGTGCTAACTCCCCGATCACCGTCCCCAAAAACATTCAGTACTTC. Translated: CCANSPITVPKNIQYF.

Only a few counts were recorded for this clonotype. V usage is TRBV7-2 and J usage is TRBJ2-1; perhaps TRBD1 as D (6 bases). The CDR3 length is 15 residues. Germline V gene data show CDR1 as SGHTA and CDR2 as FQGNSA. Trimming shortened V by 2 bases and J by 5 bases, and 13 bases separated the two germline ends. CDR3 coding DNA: TGTGCCAGCAGCTTAATGACAGGCAATAACAATGAGCAGTTCTTC. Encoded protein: CASSLMTGNNNEQFF.

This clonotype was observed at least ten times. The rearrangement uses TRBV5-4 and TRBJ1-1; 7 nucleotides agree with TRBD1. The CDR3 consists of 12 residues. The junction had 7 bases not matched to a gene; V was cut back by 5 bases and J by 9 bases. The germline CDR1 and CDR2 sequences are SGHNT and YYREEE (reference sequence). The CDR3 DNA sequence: TGTGCCAGCAGACTTCAGGGACAGAAAGCTTTCTTT. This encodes CASRLQGQKAFF. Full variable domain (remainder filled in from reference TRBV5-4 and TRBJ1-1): ETGVTQSPTHLIKTRGQQVTLRCSSQSGHNTVSWYQQALGQGPQFIFQYYREEENGRGNFPPRFSGLQFPNYSSELNVNALELDDSALYLCASRLQGQKAFFGQGTRLTVV.

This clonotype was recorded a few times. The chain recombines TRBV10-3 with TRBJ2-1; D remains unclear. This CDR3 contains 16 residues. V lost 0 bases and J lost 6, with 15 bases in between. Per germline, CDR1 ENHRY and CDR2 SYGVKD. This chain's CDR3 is CAISESSPGGVNEQFF. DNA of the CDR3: TGTGCCATCAGTGAGTCGTCGCCCGGCGGAGTCAATGAGCAGTTCTTC.

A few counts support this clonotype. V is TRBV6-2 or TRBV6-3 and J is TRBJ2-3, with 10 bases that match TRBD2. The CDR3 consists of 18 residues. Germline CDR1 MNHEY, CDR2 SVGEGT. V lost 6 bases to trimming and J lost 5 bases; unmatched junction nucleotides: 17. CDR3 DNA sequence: TGTGCCAGCAGCGCCGGGGGAGCGGGAGGGCCGATGAGAGATACGCAGTATTTT. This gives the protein CASSAGGAGGPMRDTQYF.

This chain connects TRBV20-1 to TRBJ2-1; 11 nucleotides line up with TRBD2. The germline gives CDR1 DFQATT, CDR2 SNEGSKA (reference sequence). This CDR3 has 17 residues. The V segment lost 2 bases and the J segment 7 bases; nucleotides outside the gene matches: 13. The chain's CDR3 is CSARPTLLAGVGNEQFF. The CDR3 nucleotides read TGCAGTGCTAGACCTACCTTACTAGCGGGAGTTGGGAATGAGCAGTTCTTC.

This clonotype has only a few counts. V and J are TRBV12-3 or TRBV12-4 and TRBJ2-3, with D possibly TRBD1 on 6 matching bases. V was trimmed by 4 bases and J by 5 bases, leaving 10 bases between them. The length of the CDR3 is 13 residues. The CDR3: CASSSLRGDTQYF. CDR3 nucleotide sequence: TGTGCCAGCAGTTCCCTCAGGGGAGATACGCAGTATTTT.

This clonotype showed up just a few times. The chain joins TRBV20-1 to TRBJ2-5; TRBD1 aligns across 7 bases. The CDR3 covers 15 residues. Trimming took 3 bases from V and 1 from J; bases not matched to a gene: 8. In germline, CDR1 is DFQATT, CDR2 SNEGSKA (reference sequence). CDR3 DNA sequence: TGCAGTGCTAGGCCGGGACAGACACTCCAAGAGACCCAGTACTTC. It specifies CSARPGQTLQETQYF.

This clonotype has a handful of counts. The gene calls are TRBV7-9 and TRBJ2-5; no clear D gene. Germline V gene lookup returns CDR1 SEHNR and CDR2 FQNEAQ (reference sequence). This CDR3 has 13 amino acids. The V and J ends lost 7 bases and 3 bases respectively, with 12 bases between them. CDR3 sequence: CASTNPAEETQYF. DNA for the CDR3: TGTGCCAGCACCAACCCGGCGGAAGAGACCCAGTACTTC.

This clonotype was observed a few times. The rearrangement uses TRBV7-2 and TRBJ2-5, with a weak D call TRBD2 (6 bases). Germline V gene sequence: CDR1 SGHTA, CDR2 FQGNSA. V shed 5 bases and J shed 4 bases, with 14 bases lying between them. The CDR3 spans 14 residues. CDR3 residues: CASSPPTRAETQYF. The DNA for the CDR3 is TGTGCCAGCAGCCCCCCGACTAGAGCAGAGACCCAGTACTTC.

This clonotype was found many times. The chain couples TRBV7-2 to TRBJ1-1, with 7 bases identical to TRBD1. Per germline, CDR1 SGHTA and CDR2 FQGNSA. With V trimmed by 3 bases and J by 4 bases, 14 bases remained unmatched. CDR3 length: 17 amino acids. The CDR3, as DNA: TGTGCCAGCAGCTTTAGGCTGGGCGGGCACAGGGGCACTGAAGCTTTCTTT. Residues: CASSFRLGGHRGTEAFF. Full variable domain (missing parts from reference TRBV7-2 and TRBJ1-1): GAGVSQSPSNKVTEKGKDVELRCDPISGHTALYWYRQSLGQGLEFLIYFQGNSAPDKSGLPSDRFSAERTGGSVSTLTIQRTQQEDSAVYLCASSFRLGGHRGTEAFFGQGTRLTVV.

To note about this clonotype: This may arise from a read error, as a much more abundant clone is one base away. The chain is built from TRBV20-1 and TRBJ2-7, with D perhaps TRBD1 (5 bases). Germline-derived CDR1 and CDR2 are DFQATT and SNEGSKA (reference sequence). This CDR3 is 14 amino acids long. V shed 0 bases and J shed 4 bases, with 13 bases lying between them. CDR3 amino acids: CSARDLDRVYEQYF. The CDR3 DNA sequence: TGCAGTGCTAGAGACTTAGACAGAGTTTACGAGCAGTACTTC.